Listed below are T cell receptor beta chains from one sample, sequenced in a study of cytomegalovirus exposure and HLA in healthy donors. Assay used: immunoSEQ multiplex PCR; TCRdb lists only in-frame clones, some missing. The sample carries about 91,000 clones, 69% recorded once. Source material: PBMCs. These TCRs come from a female donor in good health and CMV-seronegative. Each CDR3 is given with its conserved first and last residue. A D gene is named only where the DNA matches it firmly. Expanded clones are given a class, and other clones once, few, many or no size at all.

>NA|TRBV12-5|TRBJ2-3|few
CASGPSTDTQYF
TGTGCTAGTGGTCCTAGTACAGATACGCAGTATTTT
>NA|TRBV6-5|TRBJ2-3|NA
CASSYLGTADTQYF
TGTGCCAGCAGTTACTTGGGGACTGCAGATACGCAGTATTTT
>NA|TRBV10-1|TRBJ2-1|NA
CASSPGFNEQFF
TGCGCCAGCAGTCCTGGCTTCAATGAGCAGTTCTTC
>NA|TRBV6-5|TRBJ2-2|NA
CASSYAIAGGELFF
TGTGCCAGCAGTTACGCGATAGCCGGCGGGGAGCTGTTTTTT
>TRBD1|TRBV18|TRBJ1-2|few
CASSPGQGASYGYTF
TGTGCCAGCTCACCAGGACAGGGGGCGAGCTATGGCTACACCTTC
>TRBD2|TRBV4-1|TRBJ2-7|NA
CASSQEGGSGRVHEQYF
TGCGCCAGCAGCCAAGAGGGTGGCAGCGGGAGGGTTCACGAGCAGTACTTC
>TRBD2|TRBV15|TRBJ2-2|NA
CATSRVGRAGELFF
TGTGCCACCAGCAGAGTTGGGAGGGCCGGGGAGCTGTTTTTT
>TRBD2|TRBV7-2|TRBJ2-3|NA
CASTHRLAGTGSTDTQYF
TGTGCCAGCACTCACCGACTAGCGGGAACTGGCAGCACAGATACGCAGTATTTT
>NA|TRBV30|TRBJ1-2|NA
CAWSLERGYGYTF
TGTGCCTGGAGTCTCGAGCGGGGCTATGGCTACACCTTC
>TRBD1|TRBV9|TRBJ1-3|NA
CASSVAPQGEAGNTIYF
TGTGCCAGCAGCGTAGCCCCCCAGGGGGAAGCTGGAAACACCATATATTTT
>NA|TRBV7-7|TRBJ2-2|NA
CASSLVAGSDTGELFF
TGTGCTAGCAGCTTAGTGGCGGGCTCGGACACCGGGGAGCTGTTTTTT
>NA|TRBV19|TRBJ2-2|NA
CASSFHERGIRRGELFF
TGTGCCAGTAGCTTCCATGAAAGGGGAATCAGAAGGGGGGAGCTGTTTTTT
>NA|TRBV19|TRBJ2-5|NA
CASSAGKETQYF
TGTGCCAGTAGTGCAGGGAAAGAGACCCAGTACTTC
>NA|TRBV7-7|TRBJ2-7|NA
CASSLGRGSSYEQYF
TGTGCTAGCAGCCTAGGGCGGGGCAGCTCCTACGAGCAGTACTTC
>TRBD1|TRBV6-5|TRBJ1-1|NA
CASSQGQGGPEAFF
TGTGCCAGCAGTCAGGGACAGGGGGGTCCTGAAGCTTTCTTT
>TRBD1|TRBV4-1|TRBJ1-5|NA
CASSQQQGDTQHF
TGCGCCAGCAGCCAGCAACAGGGGGATACCCAGCATTTT
>TRBD1|TRBV15|TRBJ2-5|NA
CATSRDWGTEETQYF
TGTGCCACCAGCAGAGATTGGGGGACAGAAGAGACCCAGTACTTC
>NA|TRBV7-9|TRBJ1-2|few
CASSLVQSFHGYTF
TGTGCCAGCAGCTTAGTACAGTCATTCCATGGCTACACCTTC
>NA|TRBV5-5|TRBJ1-1|NA
CASSLLGGGTEAFF
TGTGCCAGCAGCTTGTTAGGGGGTGGCACTGAAGCTTTCTTT
>NA|TRBV9|TRBJ1-5|NA
CASSVDAYQPQHF
TGTGCCAGCAGCGTAGACGCGTATCAGCCCCAGCATTTT
>TRBD1|TRBV27|TRBJ1-5|once
CASSIGTGGGQPQHF
TGTGCCAGCAGTATCGGGACAGGGGGTGGACAGCCCCAGCATTTT
>TRBD1|TRBV5-1|TRBJ1-1|NA
CASSLGDRVNTEAFF
TGCGCCAGCAGCTTGGGGGACAGGGTGAACACTGAAGCTTTCTTT
>NA|TRBV7-6|TRBJ2-1|few
CASSPFLSDEQFF
TGTGCCAGCAGCCCGTTCTTGAGCGATGAGCAGTTCTTC
>NA|TRBV19|TRBJ2-7|once
CASSTSGLKSSYEQYF
TGTGCCAGTAGTACCTCCGGGTTAAAGTCGTCCTACGAGCAGTACTTC
>TRBD1|TRBV7-9|TRBJ2-5|NA
CASFGAGGQETQYF
TGTGCCAGCTTCGGGGCAGGGGGCCAAGAGACCCAGTACTTC
>TRBD2|TRBV6-5|TRBJ2-7|NA
CASRESGGLYEQYF
TGTGCCAGCAGAGAGAGCGGGGGGCTGTACGAGCAGTACTTC
>NA|TRBV6-1|TRBJ1-6|NA
CASSSAGLGSPLHF
TGTGCCAGCAGCTCTGCGGGCCTGGGTTCACCCCTCCACTTT
>NA|TRBV9|TRBJ1-5|NA
CASSVGQLNQPQHF
TGTGCCAGCAGCGTAGGACAGCTCAATCAGCCCCAGCATTTT
>TRBD2|TRBV5-4|TRBJ2-7|few
CASSSGTSGAGEQYF
TGTGCCAGCAGCTCCGGGACTAGCGGGGCGGGGGAGCAGTACTTC